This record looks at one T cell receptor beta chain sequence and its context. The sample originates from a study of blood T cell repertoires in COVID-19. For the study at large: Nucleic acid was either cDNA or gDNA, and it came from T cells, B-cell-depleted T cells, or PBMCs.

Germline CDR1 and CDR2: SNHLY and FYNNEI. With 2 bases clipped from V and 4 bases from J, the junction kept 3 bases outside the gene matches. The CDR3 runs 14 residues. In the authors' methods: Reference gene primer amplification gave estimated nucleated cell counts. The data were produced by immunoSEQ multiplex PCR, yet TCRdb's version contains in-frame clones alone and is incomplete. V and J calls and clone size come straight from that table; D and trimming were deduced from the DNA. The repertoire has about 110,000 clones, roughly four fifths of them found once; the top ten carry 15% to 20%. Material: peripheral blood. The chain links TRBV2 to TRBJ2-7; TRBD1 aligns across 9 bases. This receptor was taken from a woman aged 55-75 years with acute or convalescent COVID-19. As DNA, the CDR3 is TGTGCCAGCAGTGAACCGGGACAGGGTTACGAGCAGTACTTC. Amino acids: CASSEPGQGYEQYF.